Here is one T cell receptor beta chain with its context. Its antigen specificity is not known. Per-base quality was not reported, and no clone a single base away is much larger than it. This entry belongs to a study of blood T cell repertoires in COVID-19 (dated by TCRdb to 2019 to 2021). Some background on the complete study: Collaborator samples came from the United States, Italy and Spain and covered acute and convalescent phases of COVID-19. The material from the prospective study consisted of cDNA or gDNA derived from T cells, B-cell-depleted T cells, or PBMCs. HLA class I and class II types, where available, came from metadata supplied by the sample provider rather than from assay-based typing. Samples came from the ongoing ImmuneRACE study (first 160 participants) plus 1,254 subjects from 6 global collaborators. Sample metadata almost always included a de-identified subject ID, COVID-19 status, age in years and sex. A freely available public database, intended as a resource for researchers studying the immune response to SARS-CoV-2, is where the repertoires were released. The dataset comprised deeply sampled blood TCRbeta repertoires from subjects exposed to, actively infected with, or recovered from COVID-19.

General conclusions and limits of the study: How much clinical and demographic metadata was included differed by source and by participant, and the metadata was provided uncurated.

The immunoSEQ Assay, a bias-controlled multiplex PCR, was used to amplify TCRbeta CDR3 regions from genomic DNA. Per the authors' processing: The number of nucleated cells in each sample was estimated by amplification of reference gene primers within the assay. To quantify the absolute abundance of each unique TCRbeta CDR3 rearrangement, sequence reads were collapsed and filtered. For each sample, productive Simpson clonality was calculated as the square root of Simpson's diversity index over productive rearrangements. The immuneACCESS repertoire file appears here via TCRdb, limited to in-frame rearrangements. These files lack a portion of the clones; in checked studies, under half of the deficit traces to unresolved V genes, and the cause of the others is not known. V and J calls and clone size follow that table, whereas D and trimming were derived from the DNA. The sample profile shows 150,000 to 200,000 clones; 65% to 85% of them were found once. The ten largest clones represent around 5.9% of the sample.

Participants in the prospective study were aged roughly 18 to 90 years, lived in 20 to 30 United States geographic areas, and enrolled through a virtual design. Cohort assignment in the prospective study relied on participant-reported clinical history from a screening survey and a study questionnaire. For ImmuneRACE Cohort 3, a participant was defined as recovered based on two consecutive negative NP/OP PCR tests, clearance by a healthcare professional, or resolution of symptoms. In the prospective study, whole blood, serum and a nasopharyngeal or oropharyngeal swab were collected from each participant by mobile phlebotomists. Prospective study participants could optionally give additional blood draws and questionnaires over a roughly 2-month period. Before DNA extraction, prospective study blood samples were shipped either frozen or at room temperature. Reading from cysteine to phenylalanine, the CDR3 counts 15 amino acids. Left in the record is the CDR3 DNA by itself, 45 bases read in frame from the first base. The germline V gene encodes CDR1 SGHRS and CDR2 YFSETQ. Relative to germline, V is 0 bases shorter and J is 2 bases shorter, with 8 bases between their ends.

The source of this sequence is a man aged 35 to 55 who had recovered from COVID-19. The sequencing sample was made of PBMCs or T cells enriched from blood (not recorded which). The chain is assembled from TRBV5-1 and TRBJ2-2; no D gene call is confident. The CDR3 protein is CASSLGKPNTGELFF. The DNA sequence follows: TGCGCCAGCAGCTTGGGAAAGCCCAACACCGGGGAGCTGTTTTTT. Beyond the CDR3, the reference TRBV5-1 and TRBJ2-2 genes provide the residues; the full variable domain reads: KAGVTQTPRYLIKTRGQQVTLSCSPISGHRSVSWYQQTPGQGLQFLFEYFSETQRNKGNFPGRFSGRQFSNSRSEMNVSTLELGDSALYLCASSLGKPNTGELFFGEGSRLTVL.